The text below deals with one TCR beta chain. What it binds is unknown. The entry originates in a study of sequential checkpoint blockade in melanoma. Looking at the study overall: Arm A got nivolumab then ipilimumab; arm B the reverse, 1:1. Matched biopsies came pretreatment and at week 13 for some 22 patients.

Specified treatment: randomized to nivolumab then ipilimumab (arm A) or the reverse (arm B). Patients had received no earlier DNA-damaging chemotherapy. The assay was immunoSEQ multiplex PCR, and TCRdb's table has in-frame clones only and misses some. The table records about 18,000 clones, under 85% of them present only once. Study-level findings and limits: Tumor T-cell fraction and clonality correlated with PD-L1 and CD8+ counts.

Germline-derived CDR1 and CDR2 are KGHSH and LQKENI. The CDR3 runs 15 residues. Trimming left V 3 bases short and J 1 base short, with 11 bases between. This sequence originates from a human donor with melanoma. The specimen comprised tumor tissue (inferred from file names), sampled from a patient given nivolumab and ipilimumab in sequence. J is TRBJ2-3 and V is TRBV18; D not certain. For the CDR3, the DNA is TGTGCCAGCTCACCGGAAAAGTGGGGCACAGATACGCAGTATTTT. Residues: CASSPEKWGTDTQYF.